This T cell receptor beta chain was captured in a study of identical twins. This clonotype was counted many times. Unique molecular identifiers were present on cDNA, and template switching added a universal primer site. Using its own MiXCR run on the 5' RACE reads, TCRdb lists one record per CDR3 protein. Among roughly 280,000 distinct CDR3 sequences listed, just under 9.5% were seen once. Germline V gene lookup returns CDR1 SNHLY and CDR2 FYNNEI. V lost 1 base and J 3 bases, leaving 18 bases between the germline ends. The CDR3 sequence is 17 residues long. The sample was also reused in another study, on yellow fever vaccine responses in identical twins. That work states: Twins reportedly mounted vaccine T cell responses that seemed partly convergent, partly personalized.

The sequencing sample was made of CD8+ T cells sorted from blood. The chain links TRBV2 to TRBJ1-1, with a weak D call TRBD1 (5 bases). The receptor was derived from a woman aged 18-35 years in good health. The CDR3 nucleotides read TGTGCCAGCAGTGAAGACATCGACCCAGCGGGGGACACTGAAGCTTTCTTT. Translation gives CASSEDIDPAGDTEAFF. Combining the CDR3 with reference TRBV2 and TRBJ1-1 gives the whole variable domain EPEVTQTPSHQVTQMGQEVILRCVPISNHLYFYWYRQILGQKVEFLVSFYNNEISEKSEIFDDQFSVERPDGSNFTLKIRSTKLEDSAMYFCASSEDIDPAGDTEAFFGQGTRLTVV.